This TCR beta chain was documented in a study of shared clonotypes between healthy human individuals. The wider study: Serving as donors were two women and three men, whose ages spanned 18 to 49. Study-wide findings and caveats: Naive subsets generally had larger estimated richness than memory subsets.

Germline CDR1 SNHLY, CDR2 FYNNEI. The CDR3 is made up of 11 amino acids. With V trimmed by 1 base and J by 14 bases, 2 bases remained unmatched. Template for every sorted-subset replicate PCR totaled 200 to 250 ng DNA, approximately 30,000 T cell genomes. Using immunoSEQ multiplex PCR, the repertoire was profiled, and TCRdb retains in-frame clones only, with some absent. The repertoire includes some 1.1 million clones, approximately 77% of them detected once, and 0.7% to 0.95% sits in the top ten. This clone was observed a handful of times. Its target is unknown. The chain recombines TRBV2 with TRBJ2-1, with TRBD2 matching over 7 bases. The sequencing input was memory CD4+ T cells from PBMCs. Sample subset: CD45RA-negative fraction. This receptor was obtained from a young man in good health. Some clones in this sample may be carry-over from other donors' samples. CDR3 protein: CASSEVGGKFF. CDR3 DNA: TGTGCCAGCAGTGAAGTGGGGGGGAAGTTCTTC.